This T cell receptor beta chain comes out of a study of response to subunit inactivated influenza vaccine. Using its own MiXCR run on the RT-PCR reads, TCRdb lists one record per CDR3 protein. This sample has around 520,000 distinct CDR3 sequences, with about an eighth found just once. Germline loops: CDR1 SGHAT, CDR2 FQNNGV. This CDR3 region has 15 residues. With 0 bases removed from V and 2 bases from J, the gap between germline ends came to 10 bases. This clonotype has only a few counts. Its antigen is as yet unknown. Study-wide results and caveats: The authors proposed limited new T cell recruitment per seasonal influenza vaccination.

The chain couples TRBV11-2 to TRBJ1-1; D possibly corresponds to TRBD1 (5 bases). Source: PBMCs from blood, taken on the day of vaccination. The source is a man aged 50-60 years who received an inactivated influenza vaccine. The DNA for the CDR3 is TGTGCCAGCAGCTTAGAATGGGGGACCAACACTGAAGCTTTCTTT. This translates into CASSLEWGTNTEAFF.